These 20 T cell receptor beta chains came from one sample sequenced in a study of blood T cell repertoires in COVID-19. Using immunoSEQ multiplex PCR, the repertoire was profiled, and TCRdb retains in-frame clones only, with some absent. The sample includes 250,000 to 400,000 clones, 85% to 90% of them seen just once. Sequenced sample: peripheral blood. These receptors all come from a woman in her twenties or thirties with COVID-19, enrolled during active disease.

The J gene is TRBJ2-1, the V gene TRBV14; 7 bases match TRBD2. The CDR3 has 16 amino acids. Germline V lookup: CDR1 SGHDN, CDR2 FVKESK. V lost 4 bases to trimming and J lost 0 bases; unmatched junction nucleotides: 6. The CDR3 DNA is TGTGCCAGCAGCCCCCAAGGGAGGGGCTCCTACAATGAGCAGTTCTTC. Translation: CASSPQGRGSYNEQFF. The variable domain in full, with the rest retrieved from reference TRBV14 and TRBJ2-1, is EAGVTQFPSHSVIEKGQTVTLRCDPISGHDNLYWYRRVMGKEIKFLLHFVKESKQDESGMPNNRFLAERTGGTYSTLKVQPAELEDSGVYFCASSPQGRGSYNEQFFGPGTRLTVL.

The genes are TRBV5-4 and TRBJ2-7, with a tentative D call TRBD2 (6 bases). The CDR3 consists of 19 residues. Germline assignment: CDR1 SGHNT and CDR2 YYREEE (reference sequence). V lost 3 bases and J 0 bases, leaving 25 bases between the germline ends. The CDR3 loop is CASSSQRALGRATSYEQYF. CDR3 DNA: TGTGCCAGCAGCTCACAGCGGGCCTTAGGCCGGGCCACCTCCTACGAGCAGTACTTC.

This clone was picked up a small number of times. The genes are TRBV2 and TRBJ1-1, with 8 bases matching TRBD1. The CDR3 length is 14 residues. The V gene end was trimmed by 8 bases and the J gene end by 4 bases; junction bases not matched to a gene: 9. CDR1 and CDR2 (germline): SNHLY, FYNNEI. The CDR3 DNA reads TGTGCCAGCTGCAGCACAGGGGGTTCCACTGAAGCTTTCTTT. Translation: CASCSTGGSTEAFF.

V usage is TRBV30 and J usage is TRBJ2-5, with 10 bases fitting TRBD1. Trimming at V came to 5 bases and at J to 5 bases, leaving 11 bases not matched to a gene. The CDR3 is 15 amino acids. CDR1 is GTSNPN, CDR2 SVGIG, per germline (reference sequence). CDR3 amino acids: CAWGPRQGAGETQYF. DNA for the CDR3: TGTGCCTGGGGACCTAGACAGGGGGCAGGGGAGACCCAGTACTTC.

DNA for the CDR3: TGTGCCAGCAGCTCCGGGACAGATACGCAGTATTTT. This codes for CASSSGTDTQYF. The gene calls are TRBV5-6 and TRBJ2-3, with unresolved D. This CDR3 spans 12 amino acids. Trimming took 3 bases from V and 3 from J, leaving 5 bases between them. The germline gives CDR1 SGHDT, CDR2 YYEEEE.

This clone appeared a single time. The chain recombines TRBV5-6 with TRBJ1-2; maybe TRBD1 (6 bases). The CDR3 is 15 amino acids. From germline, CDR1 is SGHDT and CDR2 YYEEEE. V was clipped by 5 bases and J by 0 bases, with 14 bases between them. This chain's CDR3 is CASSGGAGSNYGYTF. In nucleotides, the CDR3 is TGTGCCAGCAGTGGGGGGGCAGGGTCTAACTATGGCTACACCTTC.

This clone came up once. V gene TRBV27 combines with J gene TRBJ2-5; 14 bases map to TRBD2. Unmatched junction bases numbered 10, after V lost 8 bases and J lost 5 bases. Per germline, CDR1 MNHEY and CDR2 SMNVEV (reference sequence). The CDR3 length is 16 residues. The chain's CDR3 is CASATGTSGSGETQYF. CDR3 nucleotides: TGTGCCAGCGCTACTGGGACTAGCGGGAGTGGTGAGACCCAGTACTTC.

CDR3 amino acids: CASSTGQGGYIQYF. The CDR3 nucleotides are TGTGCCAGCAGCACGGGACAGGGAGGGTACATTCAGTACTTC. The rearrangement uses TRBV9 and TRBJ2-4; TRBD1 aligns across 9 bases. The CDR3 is 14 amino acids. V lost 4 bases to trimming and J lost 8 bases; unmatched junction nucleotides: 7. From germline, CDR1 is SGDLS and CDR2 YYNGEE.

V usage is TRBV7-3 and J usage is TRBJ2-7; 7 bases are a match to TRBD1. After removal of 1 base from V and 7 bases from J, the junction contained 4 bases not matched to a gene. CDR3 length equals 13 residues. Germline values: CDR1 SGHTA, CDR2 FQGTGA. CDR3 DNA: TGTGCCAGCAGCTTAAGTGGGGACAGTGAGCAGTACTTC. Protein: CASSLSGDSEQYF.

In this sample, this clone turned up many times. The V call is TRBV29-1, the J call TRBJ1-1; 7 bases are shared with TRBD1. In germline, CDR1 is SQVTM, CDR2 ANQGSEA. The CDR3 is 11 amino acids. Germline trimming cut 6 bases from V and 7 bases from J; bases unmatched to any gene: 5. CDR3: CSVIGQVEAFF. In DNA form, the CDR3 reads TGCAGCGTGATCGGACAGGTTGAAGCTTTCTTT.

The V and J genes are TRBV6-2 or TRBV6-3 and TRBJ2-3; D is unclear. This CDR3 region has 12 residues. The V end lost 6 bases, the J end lost 6 bases, and 10 bases lay between the germline ends. Germline CDR1 is MNHEY and CDR2 is SVGEGT. The CDR3 coding sequence is TGTGCCAGCAGCCCTAATCTGGATACGCAGTATTTT. Translated, it gives CASSPNLDTQYF.

This clone was seen a handful of times. V gene TRBV5-6 combines with J gene TRBJ1-1; TRBD1 aligns across 7 bases. V shed 0 bases, J shed 2 bases, and the junction held 7 bases outside the gene matches. Germline V gene data show CDR1 as SGHDT and CDR2 as YYEEEE. CDR3 length equals 16 residues. The CDR3 here is CASSLGYRGANTEAFF. The CDR3 nucleotides read TGTGCCAGCAGCTTGGGGTACAGGGGCGCCAACACTGAAGCTTTCTTT.

This chain uses TRBV5-1 with TRBJ2-7, with D possibly matching TRBD1 (8 bases). Trimming took off 4 bases at V and 4 bases at J, with 18 bases between the two ends. Germline-derived CDR1 and CDR2 are SGHRS and YFSETQ. The CDR3 is 15 amino acids. The CDR3: CASSREGQAAYEQYF. Written as DNA, the CDR3 is TGCGCCAGCAGCAGGGAGGGACAGGCCGCTTACGAGCAGTACTTC.

The chain combines TRBV18 with TRBJ2-3; the D gene is possibly TRBD1 (6 bases). Trimming stripped 0 bases from V and 7 bases from J, with 20 bases between. The CDR3 has 17 amino acids. Germline CDR1 KGHSH, CDR2 LQKENI. CDR3 region: CASSPPREALGGNTQYF. The CDR3 nucleotides are TGTGCCAGCTCACCACCACGTGAAGCACTAGGGGGAAATACGCAGTATTTT.

This chain joins TRBV5-1 and TRBJ1-2; 9 bases match TRBD1. Germline loops: CDR1 SGHRS, CDR2 YFSETQ. V lost 1 base, J lost 6 bases, and 4 bases stayed unmatched. The CDR3 totals 14 residues. The CDR3 DNA reads as TGCGCCAGCAGCTTGACGGGACAGGGCCATGGCTACACCTTC. This encodes CASSLTGQGHGYTF.

V and J are TRBV11-2 and TRBJ2-2; 9 bases are a match to TRBD2. V lost 1 base to trimming and J lost 5 bases; unmatched junction nucleotides: 5. In germline, CDR1 is SGHAT, CDR2 FQNNGV. CDR3 length: 16 amino acids. In DNA, the CDR3 is TGTGCCAGCAGCTTAGTGTCGGCGGGAGGGACCGGGGAGCTGTTTTTT. As protein: CASSLVSAGGTGELFF.

This clone was detected once. The V and J genes are TRBV14 and TRBJ2-1, with 9 nucleotides matching TRBD2. The V and J ends lost 5 bases and 0 bases, in that order; junction bases with no gene match: 5. The CDR3 length is 16 residues. The germline V gene has CDR1 SGHDN and CDR2 FVKESK. The CDR3 bases are TGTGCCAGCAGCTGGGCGGGGGGGAGCTCCTACAATGAGCAGTTCTTC. It translates to CASSWAGGSSYNEQFF.

The chain combines TRBV27 with TRBJ2-7, with TRBD2 matching 10 bases. CDR1 and CDR2 from the germline V gene are MNHEY and SMNVEV (reference sequence). With V trimmed by 3 bases and J by 2 bases, 4 bases remained unmatched. This CDR3 is 15 amino acids long. CDR3 sequence reads: CASSFRTSGAYEQYF. CDR3 DNA sequence: TGTGCCAGCAGTTTCAGGACTAGCGGAGCCTACGAGCAGTACTTC.

The chain links TRBV15 to TRBJ2-3; D perhaps matches TRBD1 (6 bases). V dropped 2 bases and J dropped 4 bases, with 16 bases sitting between them. This CDR3 contains 16 residues. Per the germline V gene, CDR1 is LNHNV and CDR2 is YYDKDF (reference sequence). This CDR3 reads CATSRSQGRGADTQYF. The CDR3 DNA follows: TGTGCCACCAGCAGATCTCAGGGGCGCGGAGCAGATACGCAGTATTTT.

This chain joins TRBV5-4 and TRBJ2-3; no clear D gene. V was cut by 3 bases and J by 1 base, with 9 bases left in between. Germline V gives CDR1 SGHNT, CDR2 YYREEE (reference sequence). This CDR3 spans 14 amino acids. The CDR3 nucleotides read TGTGCCAGCAGCTCACGCCCGGGCACAGATACGCAGTATTTT. Its translation is CASSSRPGTDTQYF.